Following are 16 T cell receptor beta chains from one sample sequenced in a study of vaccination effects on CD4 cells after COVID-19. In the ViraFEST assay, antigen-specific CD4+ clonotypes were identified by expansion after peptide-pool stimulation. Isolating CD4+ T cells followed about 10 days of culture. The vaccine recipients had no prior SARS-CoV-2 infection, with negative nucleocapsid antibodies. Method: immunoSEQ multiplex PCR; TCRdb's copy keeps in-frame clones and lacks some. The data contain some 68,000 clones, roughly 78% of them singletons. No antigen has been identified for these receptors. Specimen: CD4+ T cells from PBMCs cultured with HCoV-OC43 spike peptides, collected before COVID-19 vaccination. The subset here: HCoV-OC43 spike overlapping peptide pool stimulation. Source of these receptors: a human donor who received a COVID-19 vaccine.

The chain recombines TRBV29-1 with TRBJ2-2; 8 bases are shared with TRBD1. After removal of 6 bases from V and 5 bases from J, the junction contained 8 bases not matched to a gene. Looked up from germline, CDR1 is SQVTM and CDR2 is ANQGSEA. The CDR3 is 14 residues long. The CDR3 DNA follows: TGCAGCGTGTTTAAGACAGGGGCTACCGGGGAGCTGTTTTTT. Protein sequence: CSVFKTGATGELFF.

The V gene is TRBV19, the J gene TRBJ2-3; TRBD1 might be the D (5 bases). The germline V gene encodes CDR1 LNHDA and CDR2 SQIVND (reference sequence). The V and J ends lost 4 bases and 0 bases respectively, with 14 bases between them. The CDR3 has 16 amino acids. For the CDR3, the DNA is TGTGCCAGTAGTAACAGGACGTCAACTAGCACAGATACGCAGTATTTT. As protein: CASSNRTSTSTDTQYF.

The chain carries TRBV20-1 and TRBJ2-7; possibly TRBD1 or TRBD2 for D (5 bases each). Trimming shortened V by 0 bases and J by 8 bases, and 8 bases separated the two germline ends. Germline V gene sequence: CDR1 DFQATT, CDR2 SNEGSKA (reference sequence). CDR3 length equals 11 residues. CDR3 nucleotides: TGCAGTGCTAGAGATGGGGGTCAGCAGTACGTC. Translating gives CSARDGGQQYV.

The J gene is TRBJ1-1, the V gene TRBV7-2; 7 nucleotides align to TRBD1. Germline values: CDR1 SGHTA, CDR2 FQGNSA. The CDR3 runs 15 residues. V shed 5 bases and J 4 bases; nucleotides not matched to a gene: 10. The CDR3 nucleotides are TGTGCCAGCAGCGCCACAGGGGAAGAAGGCACTGAAGCTTTCTTT. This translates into CASSATGEEGTEAFF.

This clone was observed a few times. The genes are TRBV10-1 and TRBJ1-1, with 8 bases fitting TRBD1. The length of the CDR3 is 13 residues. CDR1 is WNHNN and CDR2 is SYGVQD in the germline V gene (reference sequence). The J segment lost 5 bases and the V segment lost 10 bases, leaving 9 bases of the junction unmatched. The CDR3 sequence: CAIPQGAGTEAFF. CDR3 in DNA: TGCGCCATCCCGCAGGGGGCAGGTACTGAAGCTTTCTTT.

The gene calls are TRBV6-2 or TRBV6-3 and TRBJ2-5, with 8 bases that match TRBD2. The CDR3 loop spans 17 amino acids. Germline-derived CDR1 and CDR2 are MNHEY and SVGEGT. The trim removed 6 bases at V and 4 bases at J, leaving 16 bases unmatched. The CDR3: CASSPHRSGALLETQYF. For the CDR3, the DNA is TGTGCCAGCAGCCCCCATCGTAGCGGGGCCTTACTAGAGACCCAGTACTTC.

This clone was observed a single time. CDR3 region: CASSGEINTEAFF. In nucleotides, the CDR3 is TGTGCCAGCAGCGGGGAGATCAACACTGAAGCTTTCTTT. V is TRBV2 and J is TRBJ1-1; D is uncertain. The CDR3 is made up of 13 amino acids. V was cut by 6 bases and J by 2 bases, with 10 bases left in between. Germline loops: CDR1 SNHLY, CDR2 FYNNEI.

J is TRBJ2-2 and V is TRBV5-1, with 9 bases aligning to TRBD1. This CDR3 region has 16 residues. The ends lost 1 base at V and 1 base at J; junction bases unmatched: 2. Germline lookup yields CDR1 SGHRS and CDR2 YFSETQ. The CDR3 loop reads CASSLRTGENTGELFF. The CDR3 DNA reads TGCGCCAGCAGCTTGAGGACAGGGGAGAACACCGGGGAGCTGTTTTTT.

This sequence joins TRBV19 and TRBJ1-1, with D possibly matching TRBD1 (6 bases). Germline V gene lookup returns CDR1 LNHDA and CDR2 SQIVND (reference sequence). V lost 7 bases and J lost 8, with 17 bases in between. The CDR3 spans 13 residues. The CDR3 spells CASISPGGREAFF. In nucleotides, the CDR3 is TGTGCCAGTATCTCCCCCGGGGGCAGGGAAGCTTTCTTT.

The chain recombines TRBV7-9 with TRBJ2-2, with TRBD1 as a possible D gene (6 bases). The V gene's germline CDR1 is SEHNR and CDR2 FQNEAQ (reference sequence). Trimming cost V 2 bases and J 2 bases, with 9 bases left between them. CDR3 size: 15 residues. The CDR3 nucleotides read TGTGCCAGCAGCTTACAGGGGCGCAACACCGGGGAGCTGTTTTTT. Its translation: CASSLQGRNTGELFF.

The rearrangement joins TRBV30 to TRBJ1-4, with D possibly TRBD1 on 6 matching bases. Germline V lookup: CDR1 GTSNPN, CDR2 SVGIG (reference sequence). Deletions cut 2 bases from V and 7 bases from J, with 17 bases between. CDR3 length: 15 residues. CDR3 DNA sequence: TGTGCCTGGAGTAAGGGATGGGGGCTGGGTGAAAAACTGTTTTTT. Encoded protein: CAWSKGWGLGEKLFF.

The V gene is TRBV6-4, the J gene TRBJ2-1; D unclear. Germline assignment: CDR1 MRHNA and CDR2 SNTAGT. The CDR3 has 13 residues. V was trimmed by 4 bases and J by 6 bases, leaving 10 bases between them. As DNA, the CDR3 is TGTGCCAGCAGTGTTACGCTCTTCAATGAGCAGTTCTTC. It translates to CASSVTLFNEQFF.

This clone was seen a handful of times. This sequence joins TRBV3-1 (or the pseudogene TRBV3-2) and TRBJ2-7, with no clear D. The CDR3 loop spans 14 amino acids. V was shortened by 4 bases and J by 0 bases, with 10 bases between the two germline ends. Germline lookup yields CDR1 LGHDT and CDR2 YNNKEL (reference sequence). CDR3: CASSPEVTSYEQYV. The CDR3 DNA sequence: TGTGCCAGCAGCCCAGAGGTGACCTCCTACGAGCAGTACGTC.

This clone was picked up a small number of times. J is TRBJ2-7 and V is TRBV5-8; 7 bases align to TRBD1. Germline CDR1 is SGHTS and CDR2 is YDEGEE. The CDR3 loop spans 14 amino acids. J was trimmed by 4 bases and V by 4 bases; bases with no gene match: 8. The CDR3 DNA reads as TGTGCCAGCAGCGACCGACAGGGTTCGTACGAGCAGTACGTC. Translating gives CASSDRQGSYEQYV.

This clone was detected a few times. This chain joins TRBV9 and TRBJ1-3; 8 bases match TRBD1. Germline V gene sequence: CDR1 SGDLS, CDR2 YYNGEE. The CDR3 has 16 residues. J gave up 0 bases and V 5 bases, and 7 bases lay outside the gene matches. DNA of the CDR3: TGTGCCAGCAGACCAGGGGGCTCTAGCTCTGGAAACACCATATATTTT. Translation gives CASRPGGSSSGNTIYF.

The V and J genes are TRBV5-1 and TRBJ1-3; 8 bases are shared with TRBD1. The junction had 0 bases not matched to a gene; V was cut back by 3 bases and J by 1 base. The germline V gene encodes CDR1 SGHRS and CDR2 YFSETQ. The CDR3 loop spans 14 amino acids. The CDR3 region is CASSWTGSGNTIYF. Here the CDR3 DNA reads TGCGCCAGCAGCTGGACAGGGTCTGGAAACACCATATATTTT.